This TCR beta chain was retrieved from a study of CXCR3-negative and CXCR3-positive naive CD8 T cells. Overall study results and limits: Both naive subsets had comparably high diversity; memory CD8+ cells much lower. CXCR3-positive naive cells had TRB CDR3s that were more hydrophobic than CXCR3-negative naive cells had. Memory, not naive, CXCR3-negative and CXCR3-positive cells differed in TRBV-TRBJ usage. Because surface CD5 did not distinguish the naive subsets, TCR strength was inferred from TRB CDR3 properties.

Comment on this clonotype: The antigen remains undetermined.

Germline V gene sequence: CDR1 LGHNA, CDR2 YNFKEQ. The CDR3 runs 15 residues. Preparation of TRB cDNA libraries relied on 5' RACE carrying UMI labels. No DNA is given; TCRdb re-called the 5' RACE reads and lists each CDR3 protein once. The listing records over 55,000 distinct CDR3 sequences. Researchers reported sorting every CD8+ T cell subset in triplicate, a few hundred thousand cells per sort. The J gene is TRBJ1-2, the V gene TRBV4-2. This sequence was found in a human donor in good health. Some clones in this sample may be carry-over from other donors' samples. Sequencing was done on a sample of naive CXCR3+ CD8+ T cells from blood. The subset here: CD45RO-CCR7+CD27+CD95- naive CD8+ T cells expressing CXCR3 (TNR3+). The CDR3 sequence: CASSQSHGANYGYTF.